A single sample gave rise to the 19 T cell receptor beta chains below, sequenced in a study of blood T cell repertoires in COVID-19. Assay: immunoSEQ multiplex PCR; the TCRdb copy retains only in-frame clones and omits some. The data hold 70,000 or so clones, with around 80% observed a single time. Sample: peripheral blood. These receptor sequences come from a man over 45 with COVID-19, enrolled during active disease.

With respect to this clone: At one of its ends the junction is not consistent with the germline gene, which may arise from a read error. V is TRBV7-7 and J is TRBJ2-1; possible D gene TRBD1, 6 bases. CDR3 length: 15 residues. Germline CDR1 reads SSHAT; CDR2 reads FNYEAQ (reference sequence). CDR3 sequence (DNA): TGTGCTAGCAGATACCTACAGGGAGTCTGGGATGAGCAGTTCTTC. It translates to CASRYLQGVWDEQFF.

The V and J genes are TRBV3-1 (or the pseudogene TRBV3-2) and TRBJ2-7; D remains unclear. V lost 2 bases and J 0 bases, leaving 17 bases between the germline ends. The CDR3 runs to 17 residues. Germline CDR1 is LGHDT and CDR2 is YNNKEL (reference sequence). CDR3 sequence reads: CASSQRNLNPSSYEQYF. The CDR3 DNA reads TGTGCCAGCAGCCAACGAAACCTTAATCCCAGCTCCTACGAGCAGTACTTC.

J is TRBJ2-1 and V is TRBV24-1; D possibly corresponds to TRBD1 (5 bases). Germline CDR1 and CDR2: KGHDR and SFDVKD. The CDR3 loop spans 14 amino acids. Trimming shortened V by 4 bases and J by 8 bases, and 14 bases separated the two germline ends. CDR3 residues: CATSDPDRIYEQFF. The CDR3 nucleotides read TGTGCCACCAGTGACCCTGACAGAATCTATGAGCAGTTCTTC.

V gene TRBV3-1 (or the pseudogene TRBV3-2) combines with J gene TRBJ2-7; 9 nucleotides align to TRBD2. After removal of 3 bases from V and 6 bases from J, the junction contained 6 bases not matched to a gene. This CDR3 spans 14 amino acids. Germline values: CDR1 LGHDT, CDR2 YNNKEL (reference sequence). The CDR3 nucleotides are TGTGCCAGCAGCCAGGCGGGAGGGCGGTCCGAGCAGTACTTC. It is translated as CASSQAGGRSEQYF.

This clone was seen only a few times. The rearrangement uses TRBV2 and TRBJ2-2; D is undetermined. Per germline, CDR1 SNHLY and CDR2 FYNNEI. The CDR3 contains 13 residues. V shed 7 bases and J shed 2 bases, with 8 bases lying between them. CDR3 DNA: TGTGCCAGCACACGACTTAACACCGGGGAGCTGTTTTTT. Protein sequence: CASTRLNTGELFF. Full variable domain (missing parts from reference TRBV2 and TRBJ2-2): EPEVTQTPSHQVTQMGQEVILRCVPISNHLYFYWYRQILGQKVEFLVSFYNNEISEKSEIFDDQFSVERPDGSNFTLKIRSTKLEDSAMYFCASTRLNTGELFFGEGSRLTVL.

The chain has TRBV10-1 and TRBJ2-3; 9 bases fit TRBD1. Germline loops: CDR1 WNHNN, CDR2 SYGVQD (reference sequence). Losses at the gene ends were 6 bases for V and 3 bases for J; bases not matched to a gene: 10. The CDR3 totals 16 residues. DNA for the CDR3: TGCGCCAGCAGGTTCACAGGGGGCGAATATACAGATACGCAGTATTTT. It codes for CASRFTGGEYTDTQYF.

The chain uses TRBV29-1 and TRBJ1-1, with 10 positions matching TRBD1. The junction had 4 bases not matched to a gene; V was cut back by 7 bases and J by 8 bases. CDR1 is SQVTM, CDR2 ANQGSEA, per germline. The CDR3 runs 11 residues. The CDR3 reads CSGGDRGEAFF. The CDR3 coding sequence is TGCAGCGGTGGGGACAGGGGCGAAGCTTTCTTT.

This clone has just a few counts. The chain combines TRBV30 with TRBJ1-1; possible D gene TRBD1, 6 bases. This CDR3 has 17 amino acids. Trimming removed 0 bases from V and 2 bases from J, with 19 bases in between. Germline V gives CDR1 GTSNPN, CDR2 SVGIG (reference sequence). CDR3 nucleotide sequence: TGTGCCTGGAGTGTAGAGTGGTCGGGCAGGGGTAACACTGAAGCTTTCTTT. Protein product: CAWSVEWSGRGNTEAFF.

A single count supports this clone. The CDR3 region has the DNA TGTGCTAGTGGTTTGGCTCTTCCCTCTTACAATGAGCAGTTCTTC. Translating gives CASGLALPSYNEQFF. J is TRBJ2-1 and V is TRBV12-5; D remains unclear. Germline values: CDR1 LGHNT, CDR2 FRNRAP. The CDR3 totals 15 residues. The V end was cut by 1 base, the J end by 4 bases, with 11 bases between.

The V gene is TRBV28, the J gene TRBJ2-7; 8 bases are a match to TRBD1. CDR3 length: 13 residues. The V segment lost 5 bases and the J segment 3 bases; nucleotides outside the gene matches: 3. Germline loops: CDR1 MDHEN, CDR2 SYDVKM. The CDR3 loop is CASSRTGIYEQYF. The CDR3 DNA is TGTGCCAGCAGTAGGACAGGGATCTACGAGCAGTACTTC.

This clone was counted a few times. The chain is built from TRBV3-1 (or the pseudogene TRBV3-2) and TRBJ1-5; 8 nucleotides match TRBD1. Germline-derived CDR1 and CDR2 are LGHDT and YNNKEL (reference sequence). The length of the CDR3 is 14 residues. Trimming took 5 bases from V and 4 from J; bases not matched to a gene: 4. CDR3: CASSFQGANQPQHF. CDR3 nucleotides: TGTGCCAGCAGCTTTCAGGGGGCGAATCAGCCCCAGCATTTT.

The chain recombines TRBV15 with TRBJ2-7, with 8 nucleotides matching TRBD1. Germline V gene data show CDR1 as LNHNV and CDR2 as YYDKDF (reference sequence). V lost 3 bases to trimming and J lost 0 bases; unmatched junction nucleotides: 4. This CDR3 spans 15 amino acids. CDR3 coding DNA: TGTGCCACCAGCAGGGGTGGGACAGGCTCCTACGAGCAGTACTTC. Amino acids: CATSRGGTGSYEQYF.

This clone was recorded at least ten times. This chain links TRBV29-1 with TRBJ2-7, with 7 bases that match TRBD2. CDR1 and CDR2 (germline): SQVTM, ANQGSEA. The CDR3 contains 15 residues. The J segment lost 4 bases and the V segment lost 3 bases, leaving 12 bases of the junction unmatched. The chain's CDR3 is CSVDLGGEGLYEQYF. In DNA form, the CDR3 reads TGCAGCGTTGACTTGGGGGGGGAGGGCCTGTACGAGCAGTACTTC.

This chain connects TRBV25-1 to TRBJ1-2; weak D call: TRBD1 (6 bases). With 6 bases removed from V and 6 bases from J, the gap between germline ends came to 17 bases. CDR1 is MGHDK and CDR2 is SYGVNS in the germline V gene. The CDR3 is 14 amino acids. For the CDR3, the DNA is TGTGCCAGCAGCGCCGTGGACAGATACAATGGCTACACCTTC. It codes for CASSAVDRYNGYTF.

The DNA for the CDR3 is TGTGCCAGCAGCTTCGGGGTAGGCAATCAGCCCCAGCATTTT. This codes for CASSFGVGNQPQHF. The chain combines TRBV25-1 with TRBJ1-5; D remains unclear. Trimming took 6 bases from V and 2 from J, leaving 11 bases between them. CDR1 and CDR2 (germline): MGHDK, SYGVNS. The CDR3 runs to 14 residues.

The chain links TRBV4-2 to TRBJ1-6, with D possibly being TRBD1 (5 bases). CDR3 length equals 14 residues. Germline loops: CDR1 LGHNA, CDR2 YNFKEQ. Trimming shortened V by 4 bases and J by 9 bases, and 13 bases separated the two germline ends. CDR3 DNA: TGTGCCAGCAGCCTACCCGGGGGTGGTTCACCCCTCCACTTT. It encodes CASSLPGGGSPLHF.

V usage is TRBV2 and J usage is TRBJ2-2; the D gene is possibly TRBD2 (6 bases). The CDR3 extends over 12 amino acids. Trimming took off 6 bases at V and 6 bases at J, with 8 bases between the two ends. Germline V gene lookup returns CDR1 SNHLY and CDR2 FYNNEI. The CDR3 here is CASRAGPGELFF. In DNA form, the CDR3 reads TGTGCCAGCAGGGCGGGGCCCGGGGAGCTGTTTTTT.

The chain is built from TRBV6-5 and TRBJ2-7; tentative D call: TRBD2 (7 bases). CDR3 length: 16 amino acids. V dropped 4 bases and J dropped 7 bases, with 23 bases sitting between them. Germline V gene lookup returns CDR1 MNHEY and CDR2 SVGAGI. The CDR3 spells CASSSPKTGGTGEQYF. For the CDR3, the DNA is TGTGCCAGCAGTTCCCCTAAAACGGGGGGCACGGGAGAGCAGTACTTC.

The chain is built from TRBV5-1 and TRBJ1-3; D remains ambiguous. Deletions cut 4 bases from V and 0 bases from J, with 14 bases between. The CDR3 has 16 amino acids. Germline V gene lookup returns CDR1 SGHRS and CDR2 YFSETQ. As DNA, the CDR3 is TGCGCCAGCAGCAGCCCGTCCGGTACCTCTGGAAACACCATATATTTT. Amino acid sequence: CASSSPSGTSGNTIYF.